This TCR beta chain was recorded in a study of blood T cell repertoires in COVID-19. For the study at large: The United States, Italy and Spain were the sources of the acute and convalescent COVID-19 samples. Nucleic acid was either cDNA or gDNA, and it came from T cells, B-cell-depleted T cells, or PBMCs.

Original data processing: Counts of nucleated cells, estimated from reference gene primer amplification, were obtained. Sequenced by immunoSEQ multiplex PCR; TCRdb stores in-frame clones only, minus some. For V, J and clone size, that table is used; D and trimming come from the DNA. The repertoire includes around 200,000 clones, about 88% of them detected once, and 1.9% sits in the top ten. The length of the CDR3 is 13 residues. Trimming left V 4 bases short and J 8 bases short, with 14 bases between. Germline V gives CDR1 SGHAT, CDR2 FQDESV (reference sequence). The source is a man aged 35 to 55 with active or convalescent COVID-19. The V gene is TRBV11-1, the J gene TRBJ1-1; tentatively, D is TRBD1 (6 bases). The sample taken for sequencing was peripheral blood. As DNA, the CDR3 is TGTGCCAGCAGCTCCACAGGACAGTCCGAAGCTTTCTTT. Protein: CASSSTGQSEAFF.